This T cell receptor beta chain was sequenced during a study of blood T cell repertoires in COVID-19. Study overall: Sources were T cells, B-cell-depleted T cells, or PBMCs; the material itself was cDNA or gDNA.

Participants, roughly 18 to 89 years old, spanned 25 or so US areas. How the authors handled the data: Amplified reference gene primers provided the basis for estimating nucleated cell counts. Only in-frame clones appear in the TCRdb table, and some are missing; sequencing was by immunoSEQ multiplex PCR. V and J calls and clone size are those listed in that table; D and trimming were worked out from the DNA. The sample lists some 130,000 clones, 78% occurring once. Germline V lookup: CDR1 LGHDT, CDR2 YNNKEL (reference sequence). The CDR3 covers 15 residues. V trimming: 4 bases; J trimming: 8 bases; junction bases outside the gene matches: 11.

V and J are TRBV3-1 (or the pseudogene TRBV3-2) and TRBJ1-2, with 9 bases identical to TRBD1. The sequencing input was PBMCs or T cells enriched from blood (not recorded which). This clonotype originated in a woman in her forties or fifties who had recovered from COVID-19. The CDR3 DNA reads as TGTGCCAGCAGCCTCTTGGACAGGGGAGGATGGGGCTACACCTTC. It is translated as CASSLLDRGGWGYTF.